The 26 T cell receptor beta chains in this list originate from one sample, sequenced in a study of blood T cell repertoires in COVID-19. Using immunoSEQ multiplex PCR, the repertoire was profiled, and TCRdb retains in-frame clones only, with some absent. The sample has some 230,000 clones, 82% seen once. The sequencing sample was made of peripheral blood. The receptors stem from a woman of 80 years or more with COVID-19, enrolled during active disease.

Only one count was recorded for this clone. V and J are TRBV28 and TRBJ1-2; maybe TRBD1 (6 bases). The CDR3 runs to 13 residues. V dropped 10 bases and J dropped 4 bases, with 16 bases sitting between them. Germline V lookup: CDR1 MDHEN, CDR2 SYDVKM. CDR3 in amino acids: CATRQGHLYGYTF. CDR3 in DNA: TGTGCCACCCGCCAGGGACATCTCTATGGCTACACCTTC.

The chain joins TRBV10-3 to TRBJ2-7; 12 nucleotides match TRBD2. CDR1 and CDR2 from the germline V gene are ENHRY and SYGVKD. J lost 6 bases, V lost 5 bases, and 14 bases had no gene match. There are 17 residues in the CDR3. The CDR3: CAISRLAGEPWSGEQYF. For the CDR3, the DNA is TGTGCCATCAGTCGACTAGCGGGAGAGCCGTGGAGCGGCGAGCAGTACTTC.

The chain combines TRBV11-2 with TRBJ2-6; the D gene is possibly TRBD2 (5 bases). The CDR3 has 15 amino acids. Germline V gives CDR1 SGHAT, CDR2 FQNNGV. The V end lost 3 bases, the J end lost 4 bases, and 10 bases lay between the germline ends. For the CDR3, the DNA is TGTGCCAGCAGCTTGGGAGTTCAAGGGGCCAACGTCCTGACTTTC. Translating gives CASSLGVQGANVLTF.

The sample holds a few counts of this clone. The chain carries TRBV27 and TRBJ2-1, with 8 bases that match TRBD1. This CDR3 has 11 residues. CDR1 and CDR2 (germline): MNHEY, SMNVEV (reference sequence). Trimming at V came to 5 bases and at J to 15 bases, leaving 6 bases not matched to a gene. The CDR3 region is CASSKGQARFF. CDR3 in DNA: TGTGCCAGCAGTAAGGGACAGGCGCGGTTCTTC.

A note on this clone: At one boundary the junction diverges from the germline segment, which might be a read error. This chain joins TRBV11-2 and TRBJ2-7; D remains ambiguous. The V gene's germline CDR1 is SGHAT and CDR2 FQNNGV. This CDR3 comprises 13 residues. CDR3 residues: CASSSSTDGSQDF. CDR3 DNA sequence: TGTGCCAGCAGCTCCAGCACTGACGGTTCCCAGGACTTC. The variable domain in full, with the rest retrieved from reference TRBV11-2 and TRBJ2-7, is EAGVAQSPRYKIIEKRQSVAFWCNPISGHATLYWYQQILGQGPKLLIQFQNNGVVDDSQLPKDRFSAERLKGVDSTLKIQPAKLEDSAVYLCASSSSTDGSQDFGPGTRLTVT.

This rearrangement joins TRBV29-1 to TRBJ2-1, with 12 positions matching TRBD1. This CDR3 has 13 residues. The J segment lost 14 bases and the V segment lost 6 bases, leaving 11 bases of the junction unmatched. CDR1 SQVTM and CDR2 ANQGSEA come from the germline V gene. The CDR3 nucleotides are TGCAGCGTCCTATCCGGGACAGGGGGCTCGAAGTTCTTC. This codes for CSVLSGTGGSKFF.

This clone was counted a single time. The rearrangement uses TRBV6-5 and TRBJ1-5; maybe TRBD1 (6 bases). Germline CDR1 is MNHEY and CDR2 is SVGAGI. The length of the CDR3 is 14 residues. V was clipped by 8 bases and J by 3 bases, with 14 bases between them. The CDR3 DNA is TGTGCCAGCGGGGACATCGCACTCAATCAGCCCCAGCATTTT. Residues: CASGDIALNQPQHF.

V and J are TRBV1 and TRBJ2-5; the table's D call, TRBD2, was not checked against the DNA. TRBV1 represents a pseudogene. The length of the CDR3 is 16 residues. CDR3: CTSSQVPSGRQETQYF. CDR3 in DNA: TGCACCAGCAGCCAAGTGCCTAGCGGGAGACAAGAGACCCAGTACTTC.

The rearrangement links TRBV7-2 to TRBJ1-3; a possible D gene is TRBD1 (6 bases). The CDR3 sequence is 17 residues long. Germline CDR1 SGHTA, CDR2 FQGNSA. The V end lost 4 bases, the J end lost 7 bases, and 23 bases lay between the germline ends. The CDR3 DNA reads TGTGCCAGCAGCTCCGTTAGGGGGTTCTTGGGCGTGAACACCATATATTTT. Translation gives CASSSVRGFLGVNTIYF.

This clone has at least ten counts. Other nucleotide sequences from this sample produce the same CDR3. V usage is TRBV5-1 and J usage is TRBJ2-7; TRBD2 agrees at 8 bases. Germline assignment: CDR1 SGHRS and CDR2 YFSETQ. The V segment lost 1 base and the J segment 0 bases; nucleotides outside the gene matches: 0. This CDR3 spans 14 amino acids. The CDR3 DNA follows: TGCGCCAGCAGCTTGACTAGCGGCTCCTACGAGCAGTACTTC. This gives the protein CASSLTSGSYEQYF.

This clone appeared a few times. This chain uses TRBV9 with TRBJ1-4; the D gene is possibly TRBD1 (5 bases). CDR3 length equals 12 residues. V lost 0 bases and J 10 bases, leaving 7 bases between the germline ends. Germline V lookup: CDR1 SGDLS, CDR2 YYNGEE. The CDR3 DNA is TGTGCCAGCAGCGTAGGGGGCGGAAAACTGTTTTTT. Encoded protein: CASSVGGGKLFF.

This sequence joins TRBV6-6 and TRBJ1-1; D unresolved. The CDR3 contains 15 residues. Between the trimmed V and J ends, which lost 3 bases and 7 bases, there was a span of 18 bases. The germline gives CDR1 MNHNY, CDR2 SVGAGI (reference sequence). This chain's CDR3 is CASSYGGPSGGEAFF. The CDR3 DNA follows: TGTGCCAGCAGTTATGGAGGCCCCTCGGGAGGTGAAGCTTTCTTT.

V gene TRBV19 combines with J gene TRBJ1-1; D may be TRBD1 (6 bases). The CDR3 has 17 residues. CDR1 is LNHDA, CDR2 SQIVND, per germline (reference sequence). Trimming cost V 4 bases and J 0 bases, with 18 bases left between them. The CDR3 region is CASSKDGQPGLNTEAFF. The DNA of the CDR3 is TGTGCCAGTAGTAAAGATGGACAGCCCGGACTGAACACTGAAGCTTTCTTT. Full variable domain (rest looked up from reference TRBV19 and TRBJ1-1): DGGITQSPKYLFRKEGQNVTLSCEQNLNHDAMYWYRQDPGQGLRLIYYSQIVNDFQKGDIAEGYSVSREKKESFPLTVTSAQKNPTAFYLCASSKDGQPGLNTEAFFGQGTRLTVV.

The J gene is TRBJ2-2, the V gene TRBV11-3; 9 bases align to TRBD2. The CDR3 sequence is 16 residues long. V gave up 3 bases and J gave up 3 bases; unmatched junction bases: 5. Germline loops: CDR1 SGHNT, CDR2 YENEEA. The CDR3 region has the DNA TGTGCCAGCAGCTTTCGAGCGGGAGGAGACACCGGGGAGCTGTTTTTT. It codes for CASSFRAGGDTGELFF.

The chain links TRBV4-3 to TRBJ2-3, with TRBD2 matching 9 bases. With 1 base clipped from V and 3 bases from J, the junction kept 2 bases outside the gene matches. The germline CDR1 and CDR2 sequences are LGHNA and YSLEER. The CDR3 is 15 amino acids. CDR3 sequence (DNA): TGCGCCAGCAGCCAAGGGGGACTAGCAACAGATACGCAGTATTTT. As protein: CASSQGGLATDTQYF.

This clone appeared a few times. The chain uses TRBV6-9 and TRBJ1-5; 10 positions agree with TRBD1. Germline values: CDR1 MNHGY, CDR2 SVAAGI. J lost 5 bases, V lost 2 bases, and 12 bases had no gene match. This CDR3 is built from 18 residues. CDR3 in DNA: TGTGCCAGCAGTTATCCCGGGACAGGGGTTGAATGGGATCAGCCCCAGCATTTT. Translated, it gives CASSYPGTGVEWDQPQHF.

The chain has TRBV30 and TRBJ2-1; possible D gene TRBD1, 6 bases. The V gene lost 4 bases and the J gene lost 5 bases, with 12 bases spanning the gap. The CDR3 loop spans 13 amino acids. Germline CDR1 reads GTSNPN; CDR2 reads SVGIG (reference sequence). The CDR3 DNA reads TGTGCCTGGATCCAGGCAGGGGACAATGAGCAGTTCTTC. It is translated as CAWIQAGDNEQFF.

In this sample, this clone turned up a few times. The rearrangement uses TRBV12-5 and TRBJ1-2; D is uncertain. Germline-derived CDR1 and CDR2 are LGHNT and FRNRAP. CDR3 length equals 13 residues. Trimming cost V 2 bases and J 4 bases, with 8 bases left between them. The CDR3 nucleotides read TGTGCTAGTGGTTTGTACCGGAGCTATGGCTACACCTTC. As protein: CASGLYRSYGYTF.

The chain links TRBV5-1 to TRBJ1-2; D not resolved. CDR3 length: 16 residues. V was clipped by 0 bases and J by 2 bases, with 14 bases between them. Germline V gives CDR1 SGHRS, CDR2 YFSETQ. The CDR3 loop is CASSLGLGTANYGYTF. The CDR3 nucleotides are TGCGCCAGCAGCTTGGGCCTAGGAACGGCCAACTATGGCTACACCTTC.

The genes are TRBV15 and TRBJ2-7, with 12 bases identical to TRBD2. This CDR3 has 14 residues. Germline CDR1 reads LNHNV; CDR2 reads YYDKDF (reference sequence). V shed 6 bases and J 4 bases; nucleotides not matched to a gene: 4. The CDR3 nucleotides read TGTGCCACCAGACTAGCGGGAGGATCGTACGAGCAGTACTTC. Translating it yields CATRLAGGSYEQYF.

This clone was seen only once. The CDR3 sequence: CAWTSQGKGGYNEKLFF. DNA of the CDR3: TGTGCCTGGACGTCCCAAGGGAAAGGGGGCTATAATGAAAAACTGTTTTTT. The genes are TRBV30 and TRBJ1-4; TRBD1 aligns across 7 bases. CDR1 and CDR2 (germline): GTSNPN, SVGIG (reference sequence). The V segment lost 4 bases and the J segment 4 bases; nucleotides outside the gene matches: 15. This CDR3 is built from 17 residues.

The gene calls are TRBV6-6 and TRBJ1-6; tentatively, D is TRBD1 (6 bases). Germline V gives CDR1 MNHNY, CDR2 SVGAGI (reference sequence). The CDR3 extends over 13 amino acids. V shed 6 bases and J shed 10 bases, with 13 bases lying between them. CDR3 nucleotide sequence: TGTGCCAGCAGGGACAGTCTCGAATCACCCCTCCACTTT. As protein: CASRDSLESPLHF.

V is TRBV19 and J is TRBJ1-2; D perhaps matches TRBD1 (5 bases). This CDR3 region has 14 residues. V lost 8 bases and J 7 bases, leaving 20 bases between the germline ends. Germline values: CDR1 LNHDA, CDR2 SQIVND (reference sequence). CDR3 residues: CASETGGAHTGYTF. The CDR3 DNA follows: TGTGCCAGTGAGACTGGCGGGGCGCATACTGGCTACACCTTC.

V is TRBV5-4 and J is TRBJ2-1, with 7 bases lining up with TRBD2. Germline V gene data show CDR1 as SGHNT and CDR2 as YYREEE (reference sequence). The CDR3 runs 15 residues. Unmatched junction bases numbered 2, after V lost 2 bases and J lost 0 bases. The CDR3 region has the DNA TGTGCCAGCAGCTTCGGGAGGAGCTCCTACAATGAGCAGTTCTTC. Its translation is CASSFGRSSYNEQFF.

The chain links TRBV11-2 to TRBJ1-1; D gene unclear. The CDR3 consists of 14 residues. Germline V gene data show CDR1 as SGHAT and CDR2 as FQNNGV. V shed 1 base and J shed 3 bases, with 9 bases lying between them. In nucleotides, the CDR3 is TGTGCCAGCAGCTTAGGCAGATCCTACACTGAAGCTTTCTTT. This translates into CASSLGRSYTEAFF.

This clone showed up just a few times. The gene calls are TRBV30 and TRBJ1-2, with 10 bases that match TRBD1. Germline CDR1 and CDR2: GTSNPN and SVGIG (reference sequence). CDR3 length equals 13 residues. Trimming at V came to 8 bases and at J to 4 bases, leaving 7 bases not matched to a gene. The CDR3 DNA is TGTGCCCGAGGACAGGGGGAGTTCTATGGCTACACCTTC. It yields the protein CARGQGEFYGYTF.